Listed below are T cell receptor beta chains from one sample, sequenced in a study of regulatory T cells in long-lasting Graves disease. TCRdb re-called the multiplex PCR reads through MiXCR, storing one row per CDR3 protein. The data contain approximately 400,000 distinct CDR3 sequences, less than 30% of them seen just once; the ten biggest clones take up 25% to 35%. Sequencing used peripheral blood mononuclear cells (PBMCs), obtained when the disease was refractory, from a patient treated with antithyroid drugs. These receptors were obtained from a woman between 40 and 50 years old with Graves disease. CDR3s include the opening cysteine and the closing phenylalanine or tryptophan. Each record gives: D gene, J gene, V gene, clone size, CDR3 protein, CDR3 DNA. A D gene is named only where the DNA matches it firmly. Clone size is not always given. Where it is, it says once, few, many or a class for expanded clones.

D: TRBD2; J: TRBJ2-7; V: TRBV5-1; size: few; CDR3: CASRQLAGKSYEQYF; DNA: TGCGCCAGCAGACAATTAGCGGGAAAAAGCTACGAGCAGTACTTC
D: TRBD1; J: TRBJ2-3; V: TRBV12-3/TRBV12-4; size: many; CDR3: CASRTTGTGWEDTQYF; DNA: TGTGCCAGCAGAACGACCGGGACAGGGTGGGAAGATACGCAGTATTTT
D: .; J: TRBJ1-1; V: TRBV13; size: .; CDR3: CASSFPWKENTEAFF; DNA: TGTGCCAGCAGCTTCCCATGGAAGGAGAACACTGAAGCTTTCTTT
D: TRBD2; J: TRBJ2-1; V: TRBV20-1; size: .; CDR3: CSARDFLTSGRISGNWIKQFF; DNA: TGCAGTGCTAGAGATTTTTTGACTAGCGGGAGGATTAGCGGGAACTGGATAAAGCAGTTCTTC
D: .; J: TRBJ2-7; V: TRBV29-1; size: few; CDR3: CSVDKGGEQYF; DNA: TGCAGCGTTGATAAAGGGGGCGAGCAGTACTTC
D: .; J: TRBJ1-4; V: TRBV9; size: .; CDR3: CASSSRDGDEKLFF; DNA: TGTGCCAGCAGCAGCCGGGACGGGGATGAAAAACTGTTTTTT
D: .; J: TRBJ1-1; V: TRBV5-1; size: .; CDR3: CASSLVVAPNTEAFF; DNA: TGCGCCAGCAGCTTGGTGGTGGCCCCGAACACTGAAGCTTTCTTT
D: TRBD2; J: TRBJ2-7; V: TRBV10-2; size: few; CDR3: CASSKRGTSSYEQYF; DNA: TGCGCCAGCAGTAAAAGGGGGACTAGCAGCTACGAGCAGTACTTC
D: TRBD1; J: TRBJ2-7; V: TRBV27; size: many; CDR3: CASRDLQGAYEQYF; DNA: TGTGCCAGCAGGGACCTACAGGGGGCCTACGAGCAGTACTTC
D: .; J: TRBJ2-7; V: TRBV28; size: .; CDR3: CASSPPGSTTSYEQYF; DNA: TGTGCCAGCAGTCCCCCCGGGAGTACCACATCCTACGAGCAGTACTTC
D: .; J: TRBJ2-4; V: TRBV9; size: .; CDR3: CASNSTLAKNIQYF; DNA: TGTGCCAGCAATAGCACGTTAGCCAAAAACATTCAGTACTTC
D: .; J: TRBJ2-2; V: TRBV7-2; size: .; CDR3: CASSSYGGNTGELFF; DNA: TGTGCCAGCAGCTCCTACGGGGGGAACACCGGGGAGCTGTTTTTT
D: .; J: TRBJ1-4; V: TRBV24-1; size: many; CDR3: CATSVAGPGFEKLFF; DNA: TGTGCCACCAGTGTTGCAGGGCCCGGTTTTGAAAAACTGTTTTTT
D: TRBD2; J: TRBJ2-5; V: TRBV12-3/TRBV12-4; size: .; CDR3: CASSWGLAGGQETQYF; DNA: TGTGCCAGCAGTTGGGGACTAGCGGGAGGCCAAGAGACCCAGTACTTC
D: .; J: TRBJ1-4; V: TRBV5-5; size: many; CDR3: CASSSDSFNEKLFF; DNA: TGTGCCAGCAGCTCGGACAGTTTTAATGAAAAACTGTTTTTT
D: TRBD2; J: TRBJ2-1; V: TRBV12-3/TRBV12-4; size: .; CDR3: CASSFKVRLAGGLSSYNEQFF; DNA: TGTGCCAGCAGTTTTAAAGTTCGTCTAGCGGGGGGTCTTAGCTCCTACAATGAGCAGTTCTTC
D: TRBD1; J: TRBJ1-1; V: TRBV13; size: many; CDR3: CASSLTGENTEAFF; DNA: TGTGCCAGCAGCTTAACAGGGGAAAACACTGAAGCTTTCTTT
D: .; J: TRBJ2-3; V: TRBV29-1; size: .; CDR3: CSGTVPSTDTQYF; DNA: TGCAGCGGGACCGTCCCTAGCACAGATACGCAGTATTTT
D: TRBD2; J: TRBJ2-5; V: TRBV2; size: .; CDR3: CASSDDGSGRAYEFF; DNA: TGTGCCAGCAGTGATGACGGTAGCGGGAGGGCCTATGAGTTCTTC
D: .; J: TRBJ2-4; V: TRBV5-1; size: .; CDR3: CASSPPLGGVKNIQYF; DNA: TGCGCCAGCAGCCCCCCGTTGGGTGGCGTCAAAAACATTCAGTACTTC
D: .; J: TRBJ1-1; V: TRBV28; size: many; CDR3: CASSPRQGWTEAFF; DNA: TGTGCCAGCAGCCCCCGGCAGGGCTGGACTGAAGCTTTCTTT
D: TRBD2; J: TRBJ2-7; V: TRBV2; size: many; CDR3: CASSDRLAGGPNYAEQYF; DNA: TGTGCCAGCAGTGATCGTCTAGCGGGAGGTCCTAATTATGCGGAGCAGTACTTC
D: .; J: TRBJ1-2; V: TRBV24-1; size: many; CDR3: CATSGGRNGYTF; DNA: TGTGCCACCAGTGGGGGACGTAATGGCTACACCTTC
D: TRBD1; J: TRBJ1-2; V: TRBV29-1; size: many; CDR3: CSGTDRANYGYTF; DNA: TGCAGCGGGACCGACAGGGCTAACTATGGCTACACCTTC
D: .; J: TRBJ2-5; V: TRBV2; size: .; CDR3: CASSQDVGGETQYF; DNA: TGTGCCAGCAGCCAAGATGTGGGGGGCGAGACCCAGTACTTC
D: .; J: TRBJ1-5; V: TRBV2; size: many; CDR3: CASNWDRHSNQPQHF; DNA: TGTGCCAGCAACTGGGACCGCCATAGCAATCAGCCCCAGCATTTT
D: .; J: TRBJ1-6; V: TRBV6-1; size: many; CDR3: CASTYTGIGSPLHF; DNA: TGTGCCAGCACCTATACAGGGATAGGTTCACCCCTCCACTTT
D: TRBD1; J: TRBJ2-3; V: TRBV2; size: few; CDR3: CASSVVGQSTDTQYF; DNA: TGTGCCAGCAGTGTAGTGGGACAGAGCACAGATACGCAGTATTTT
D: .; J: TRBJ2-5; V: TRBV28; size: many; CDR3: CASSPGETIIETQYF; DNA: TGTGCCAGCAGTCCGGGAGAAACAATCATAGAGACCCAGTACTTC
D: .; J: TRBJ2-6; V: TRBV6-4; size: many; CDR3: CASSGQSGANVLTF; DNA: TGTGCCAGCAGTGGACAATCTGGGGCCAACGTCCTGACTTTC
D: TRBD2; J: TRBJ2-7; V: TRBV28; size: many; CDR3: CASSSLSASSGIYEQYF; DNA: TGTGCCAGCAGTTCCTTGTCGGCGTCTAGCGGTATCTACGAGCAGTACTTC
D: TRBD1; J: TRBJ2-7; V: TRBV29-1; size: many; CDR3: CSARDRGTYEQYF; DNA: TGCAGCGCCCGGGACAGGGGCACCTACGAGCAGTACTTC
D: .; J: TRBJ2-7; V: TRBV11-2; size: few; CDR3: CASSLMGWALGPYEQYF; DNA: TGTGCCAGCAGCTTAATGGGGTGGGCACTGGGGCCCTACGAGCAGTACTTC
D: .; J: TRBJ2-7; V: TRBV2; size: few; CDR3: CASSRHGTPSYEQYF; DNA: TGTGCCAGCAGTCGACATGGGACCCCCTCCTACGAGCAGTACTTC
D: TRBD1; J: TRBJ1-1; V: TRBV7-9; size: few; CDR3: CASGPGQGVAEAFF; DNA: TGTGCCAGCGGCCCGGGACAGGGGGTCGCTGAAGCTTTCTTT
D: .; J: TRBJ1-5; V: TRBV28; size: many; CDR3: CASSMSGRVNQPQHF; DNA: TGTGCCAGCAGTATGTCAGGCAGGGTCAATCAGCCCCAGCATTTT